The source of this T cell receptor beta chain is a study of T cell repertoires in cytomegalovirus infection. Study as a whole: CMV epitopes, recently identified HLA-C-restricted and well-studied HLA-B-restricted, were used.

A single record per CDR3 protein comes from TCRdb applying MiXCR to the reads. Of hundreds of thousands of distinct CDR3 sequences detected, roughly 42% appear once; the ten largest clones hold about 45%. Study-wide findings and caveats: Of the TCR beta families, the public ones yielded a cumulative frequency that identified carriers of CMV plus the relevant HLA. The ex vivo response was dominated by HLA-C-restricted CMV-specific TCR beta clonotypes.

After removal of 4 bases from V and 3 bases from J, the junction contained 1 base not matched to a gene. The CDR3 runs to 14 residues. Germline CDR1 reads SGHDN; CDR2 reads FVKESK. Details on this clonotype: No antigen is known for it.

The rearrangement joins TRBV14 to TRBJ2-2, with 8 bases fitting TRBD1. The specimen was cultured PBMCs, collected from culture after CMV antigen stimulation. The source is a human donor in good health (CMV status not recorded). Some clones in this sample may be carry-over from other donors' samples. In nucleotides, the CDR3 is TGTGCCAGCAGCCGGACAGGGTACACCGGGGAGCTGTTTTTT. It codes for CASSRTGYTGELFF.